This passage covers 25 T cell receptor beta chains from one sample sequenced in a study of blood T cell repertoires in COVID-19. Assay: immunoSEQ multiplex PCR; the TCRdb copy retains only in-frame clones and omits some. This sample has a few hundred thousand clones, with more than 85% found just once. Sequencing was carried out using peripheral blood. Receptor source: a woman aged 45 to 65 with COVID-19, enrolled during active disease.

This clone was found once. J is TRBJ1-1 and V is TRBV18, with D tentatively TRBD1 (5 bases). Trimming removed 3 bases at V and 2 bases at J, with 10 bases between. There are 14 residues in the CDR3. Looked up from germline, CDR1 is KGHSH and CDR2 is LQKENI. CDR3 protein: CASSPLTVNTEAFF. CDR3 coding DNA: TGTGCCAGCTCACCCTTGACAGTAAACACTGAAGCTTTCTTT.

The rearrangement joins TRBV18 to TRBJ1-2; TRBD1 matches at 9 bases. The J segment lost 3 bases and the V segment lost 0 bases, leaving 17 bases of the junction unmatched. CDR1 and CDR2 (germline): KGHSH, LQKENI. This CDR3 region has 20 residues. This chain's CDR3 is CASSPPYPPGTGSKDYGYTF. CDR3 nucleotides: TGTGCCAGCTCACCACCCTACCCCCCCGGGACAGGGAGTAAAGACTATGGCTACACCTTC.

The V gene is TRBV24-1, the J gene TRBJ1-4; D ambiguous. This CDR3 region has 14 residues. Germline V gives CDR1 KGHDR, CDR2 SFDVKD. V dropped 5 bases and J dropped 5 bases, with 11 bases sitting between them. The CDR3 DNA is TGTGCCACCAGTGCGGGGAACGGCAATGAAAAACTGTTTTTT. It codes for CATSAGNGNEKLFF.

CDR3 loop: CARRGVEAYTEAFF. Here the CDR3 DNA reads TGTGCCAGACGGGGGGTCGAGGCTTACACTGAAGCTTTCTTT. The chain couples TRBV2 to TRBJ1-1; the D gene is possibly TRBD1 (5 bases). In germline, CDR1 is SNHLY, CDR2 FYNNEI. CDR3 length equals 14 residues. The V end was cut by 9 bases, the J end by 3 bases, with 17 bases between.

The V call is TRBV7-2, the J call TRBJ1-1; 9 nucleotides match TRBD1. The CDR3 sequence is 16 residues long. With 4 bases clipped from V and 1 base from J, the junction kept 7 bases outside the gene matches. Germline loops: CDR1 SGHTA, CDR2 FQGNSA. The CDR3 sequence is CASSSRDRDGNTEAFF. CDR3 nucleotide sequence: TGTGCCAGCAGCTCACGGGACAGGGACGGGAACACTGAAGCTTTCTTT.

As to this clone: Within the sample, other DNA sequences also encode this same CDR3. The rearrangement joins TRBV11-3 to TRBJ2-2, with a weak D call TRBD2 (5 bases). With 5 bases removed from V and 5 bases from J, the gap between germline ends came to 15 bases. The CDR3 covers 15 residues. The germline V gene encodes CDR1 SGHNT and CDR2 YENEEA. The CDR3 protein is CASSPLAGGTGELFF. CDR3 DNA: TGTGCCAGCAGCCCCCTTGCGGGTGGAACCGGGGAGCTGTTTTTT.

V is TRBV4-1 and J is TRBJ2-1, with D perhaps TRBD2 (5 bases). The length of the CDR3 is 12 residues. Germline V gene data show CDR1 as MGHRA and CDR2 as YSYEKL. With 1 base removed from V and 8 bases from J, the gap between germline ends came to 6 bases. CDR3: CASSQVGDEQFF. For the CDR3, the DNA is TGCGCCAGCAGCCAAGTCGGGGATGAGCAGTTCTTC.

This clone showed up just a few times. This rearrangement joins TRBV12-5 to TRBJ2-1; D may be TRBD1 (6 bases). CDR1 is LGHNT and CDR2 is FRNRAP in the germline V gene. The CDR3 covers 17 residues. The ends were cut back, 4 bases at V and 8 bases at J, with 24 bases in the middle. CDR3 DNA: TGTGCTAGTGGTTCCCCCAAGGGACAAGGGTTTGCGCATGAGCAGTTCTTC. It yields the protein CASGSPKGQGFAHEQFF.

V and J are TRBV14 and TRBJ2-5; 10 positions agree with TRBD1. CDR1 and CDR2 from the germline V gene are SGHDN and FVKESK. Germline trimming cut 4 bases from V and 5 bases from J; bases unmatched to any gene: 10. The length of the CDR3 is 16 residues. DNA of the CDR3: TGTGCCAGCAGCCTTGTGGGACAGGGGATGCGTGAGACCCAGTACTTC. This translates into CASSLVGQGMRETQYF.

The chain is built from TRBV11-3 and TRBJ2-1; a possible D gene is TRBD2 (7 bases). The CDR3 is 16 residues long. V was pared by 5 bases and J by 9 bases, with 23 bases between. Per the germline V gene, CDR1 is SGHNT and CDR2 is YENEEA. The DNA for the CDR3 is TGTGCCAGCAGCGCTACATCATTACGGGGGGCAGGTGAGCAGTTCTTC. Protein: CASSATSLRGAGEQFF. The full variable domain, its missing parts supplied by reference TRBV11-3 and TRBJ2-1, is EAGVVQSPRYKIIEKKQPVAFWCNPISGHNTLYWYLQNLGQGPELLIRYENEEAVDDSQLPKDRFSAERLKGVDSTLKIQPAELGDSAVYLCASSATSLRGAGEQFFGPGTRLTVL.

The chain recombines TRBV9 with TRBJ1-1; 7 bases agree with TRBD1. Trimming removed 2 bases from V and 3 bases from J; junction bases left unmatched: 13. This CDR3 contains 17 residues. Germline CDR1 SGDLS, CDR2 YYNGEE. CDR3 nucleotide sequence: TGTGCCAGCAGCGTCCGAGGGGGCATTATGCGCGACACTGAAGCTTTCTTT. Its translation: CASSVRGGIMRDTEAFF.

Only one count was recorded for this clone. This CDR3 is CASSATRQVYEKLFF. The DNA for the CDR3 is TGTGCCAGCAGCGCAACAAGACAGGTCTACGAAAAACTGTTTTTT. V usage is TRBV3-1 (or the pseudogene TRBV3-2) and J usage is TRBJ1-4; TRBD1 might be the D (6 bases). V lost 5 bases and J 8 bases, leaving 18 bases between the germline ends. Germline CDR1 and CDR2: LGHDT and YNNKEL (reference sequence). The CDR3 length is 15 residues.

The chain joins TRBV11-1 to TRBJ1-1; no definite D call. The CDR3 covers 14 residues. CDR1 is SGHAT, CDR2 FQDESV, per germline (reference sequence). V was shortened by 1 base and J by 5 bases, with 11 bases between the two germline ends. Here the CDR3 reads CASSLGGWITEAFF. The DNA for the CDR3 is TGTGCCAGCAGCTTAGGAGGATGGATTACTGAAGCTTTCTTT.

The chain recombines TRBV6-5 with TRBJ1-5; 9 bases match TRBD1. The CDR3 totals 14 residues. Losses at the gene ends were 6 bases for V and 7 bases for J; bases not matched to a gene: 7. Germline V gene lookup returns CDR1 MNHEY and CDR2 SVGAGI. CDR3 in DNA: TGTGCCAGCAGCTACAGGGGGCAAGAGCAGCCCCAGCATTTT. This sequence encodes CASSYRGQEQPQHF.

The CDR3 DNA reads TGTGCCAGTAGTATAGAGGCCCACAGAACGAACACTGAAGCTTTCTTT. Translation: CASSIEAHRTNTEAFF. The rearrangement uses TRBV19 and TRBJ1-1; D unclear. Germline V CDR1 and CDR2: LNHDA, SQIVND (reference sequence). Trimming stripped 0 bases from V and 1 base from J, with 12 bases between. The CDR3 is 16 residues long.

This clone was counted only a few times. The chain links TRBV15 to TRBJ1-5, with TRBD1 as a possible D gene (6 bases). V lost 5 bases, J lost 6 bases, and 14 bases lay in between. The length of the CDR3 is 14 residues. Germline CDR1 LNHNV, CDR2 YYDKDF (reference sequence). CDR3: CATSLSNRVQPQHF. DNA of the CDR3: TGTGCCACCAGCCTCTCCAACAGGGTTCAGCCCCAGCATTTT.

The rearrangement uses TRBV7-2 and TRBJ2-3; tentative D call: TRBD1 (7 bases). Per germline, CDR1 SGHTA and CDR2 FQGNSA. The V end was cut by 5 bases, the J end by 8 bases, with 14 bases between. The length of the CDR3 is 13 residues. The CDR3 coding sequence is TGTGCCAGCAGCAACAGACAGGGAGGTACGCAGTATTTT. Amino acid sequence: CASSNRQGGTQYF.

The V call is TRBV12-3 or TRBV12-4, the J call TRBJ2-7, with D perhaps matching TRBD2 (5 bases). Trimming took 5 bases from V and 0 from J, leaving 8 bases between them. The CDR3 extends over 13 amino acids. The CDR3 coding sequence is TGTGCCAGCAGTCGAGGGAGCTCCTACGAGCAGTACTTC. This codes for CASSRGSSYEQYF.

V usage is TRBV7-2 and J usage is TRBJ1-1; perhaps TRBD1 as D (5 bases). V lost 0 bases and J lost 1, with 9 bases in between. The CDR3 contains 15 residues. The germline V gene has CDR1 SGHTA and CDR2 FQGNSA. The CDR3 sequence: CASSLAPRANTEAFF. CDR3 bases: TGTGCCAGCAGCTTAGCACCCAGGGCGAACACTGAAGCTTTCTTT. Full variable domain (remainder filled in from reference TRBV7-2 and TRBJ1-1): GAGVSQSPSNKVTEKGKDVELRCDPISGHTALYWYRQSLGQGLEFLIYFQGNSAPDKSGLPSDRFSAERTGGSVSTLTIQRTQQEDSAVYLCASSLAPRANTEAFFGQGTRLTVV.

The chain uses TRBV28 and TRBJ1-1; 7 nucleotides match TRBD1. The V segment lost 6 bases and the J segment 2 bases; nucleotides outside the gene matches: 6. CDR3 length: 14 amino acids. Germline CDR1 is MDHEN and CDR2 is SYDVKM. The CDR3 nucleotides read TGTGCCAGCAGCCATTGGGACAGAAACACTGAAGCTTTCTTT. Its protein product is CASSHWDRNTEAFF.

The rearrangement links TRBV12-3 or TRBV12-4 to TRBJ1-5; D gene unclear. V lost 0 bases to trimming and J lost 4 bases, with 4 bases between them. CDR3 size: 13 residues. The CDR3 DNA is TGTGCCAGCAGTTTAGCGCAGAATCAGCCCCAGCATTTT. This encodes CASSLAQNQPQHF.

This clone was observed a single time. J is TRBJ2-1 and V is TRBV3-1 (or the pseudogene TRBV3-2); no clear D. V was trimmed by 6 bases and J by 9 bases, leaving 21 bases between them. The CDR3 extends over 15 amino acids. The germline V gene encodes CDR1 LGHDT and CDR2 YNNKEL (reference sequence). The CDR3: CASRRLGSGGSEQFF. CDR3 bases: TGTGCCAGCAGGCGACTCGGCAGTGGCGGTAGTGAGCAGTTCTTC.

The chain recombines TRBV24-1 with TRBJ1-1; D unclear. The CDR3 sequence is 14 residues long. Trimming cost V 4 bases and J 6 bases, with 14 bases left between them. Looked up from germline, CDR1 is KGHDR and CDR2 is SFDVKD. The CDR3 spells CATSDPQALPEAFF. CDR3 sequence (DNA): TGTGCCACCAGTGACCCTCAGGCGCTGCCTGAAGCTTTCTTT.

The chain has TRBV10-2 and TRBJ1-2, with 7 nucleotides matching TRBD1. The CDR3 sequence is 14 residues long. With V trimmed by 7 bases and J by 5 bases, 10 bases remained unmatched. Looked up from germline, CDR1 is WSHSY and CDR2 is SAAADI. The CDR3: CASTRQGAGYGYTF. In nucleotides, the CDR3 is TGCGCCAGCACCCGACAGGGTGCCGGGTATGGCTACACCTTC.

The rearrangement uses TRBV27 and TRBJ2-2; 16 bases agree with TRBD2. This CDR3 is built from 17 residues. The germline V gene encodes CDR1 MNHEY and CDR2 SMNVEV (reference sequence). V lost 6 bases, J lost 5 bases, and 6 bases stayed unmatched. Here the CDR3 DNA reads TGTGCCAGCAGCGCCCTGGGACTAGCGGGGGGGACCGGGGAGCTGTTTTTT. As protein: CASSALGLAGGTGELFF.